This passage covers 18 T cell receptor beta chains from one sample sequenced in a study of blood T cells in healthy people across ages. With a J-beta primer mix and a sample-barcoded 5' primer, a second PCR ran about 6 to 11 cycles. Using its own MiXCR run on the 5' RACE reads, TCRdb lists one record per CDR3 protein. The table has 870,000 or so distinct CDR3 sequences, around 28% seen once. Sequencing input: blood. All receptors derive from a woman of 80 years or more in good health.

This clonotype was counted at least ten times. The chain employs TRBV21-1 and TRBJ2-3; no check of the table's D call, TRBD1, against the DNA was made. TRBV21-1 is shown as a pseudogene. This CDR3 region has 15 residues. The CDR3 sequence is CASSPGGTGEDTQYF. CDR3 nucleotides: TGTGCCAGCAGCCCCGGCGGGACAGGGGAAGATACGCAGTATTTT.

For this clonotype: A much larger clone is a single base away; this may be a read error. The chain uses TRBV6-2 or TRBV6-3 and TRBJ1-1; TRBD1 might be the D (5 bases). This CDR3 is 13 amino acids long. V was cut by 2 bases and J by 3 bases, with 7 bases left in between. The germline V gene has CDR1 MNHEY and CDR2 SVGEGT. Here the CDR3 DNA reads TGTGCCAGCAGTTACGAGGGGTACACTGAAGCTTTCTTT. The encoded protein is CASSYEGYTEAFF.

This clonotype was seen a few times. Since a much larger clone is just one base distant, this may be a read error. The chain combines TRBV5-1 with TRBJ2-5; 9 bases map to TRBD2. Per germline, CDR1 SGHRS and CDR2 YFSETQ. The CDR3 consists of 16 residues. The CDR3 sequence: CASSWGLRGGQETRYF. Here the CDR3 DNA reads TGCGCCAGCAGCTGGGGTCTGCGGGGGGGCCAAGAGACCCGGTACTTC.

This clonotype appeared many times. The chain recombines TRBV7-2 with TRBJ1-6; D is perhaps TRBD1 (6 bases). The CDR3 totals 15 residues. Looked up from germline, CDR1 is SGHTA and CDR2 is FQGNSA. Trimming left V 3 bases short and J 5 bases short, with 11 bases between. The chain's CDR3 is CASSFRGRDNSPLHF. The CDR3 nucleotides are TGTGCCAGCAGCTTCCGGGGGCGAGATAATTCACCCCTCCACTTT.

The gene calls are TRBV2 and TRBJ2-1, with TRBD2 matching over 9 bases. The length of the CDR3 is 16 residues. The J segment lost 2 bases and the V segment lost 4 bases, leaving 6 bases of the junction unmatched. Per the germline V gene, CDR1 is SNHLY and CDR2 is FYNNEI. The CDR3 DNA reads as TGTGCCAGCAGTGGACGACTAGCGGCTACCTACAATGAGCAGTTCTTC. Translated, it gives CASSGRLAATYNEQFF.

In this sample, this clonotype turned up a few times. Being one base from a much bigger clone, this may be a read error. This chain joins TRBV12-3 or TRBV12-4 and TRBJ2-7; TRBD1 matches 10 bases. With 6 bases clipped from V and 6 bases from J, the junction kept 8 bases outside the gene matches. The CDR3 length is 14 residues. The CDR3 here is CASRFRQGAGEQYF. CDR3 in DNA: TGTGCCAGCAGGTTTCGACAGGGGGCTGGCGAGCAGTACTTC.

This clonotype has a count of ten or more. The genes are TRBV12-3 or TRBV12-4 and TRBJ1-2; 7 positions agree with TRBD1. CDR3 length: 14 amino acids. The V gene end was trimmed by 3 bases and the J gene end by 7 bases; junction bases not matched to a gene: 8. The CDR3 DNA follows: TGTGCCAGCAGTTTCGGACAGGAGGGGGGTGGCTACACCTTC. It translates to CASSFGQEGGGYTF.

This clonotype occurred many times. CDR3 coding DNA: TGTGCCAGCAGTTACGAAGGACGGTCCAAGCAGTTCTTC. As protein: CASSYEGRSKQFF. The gene calls are TRBV6-5 and TRBJ2-1; D not resolved. The CDR3 sequence is 13 residues long. The germline V gene has CDR1 MNHEY and CDR2 SVGAGI. Trimming removed 2 bases at V and 11 bases at J, with 13 bases between.

The CDR3 loop is CSAGDGGPNEQFF. DNA of the CDR3: TGCAGTGCTGGGGATGGAGGCCCCAATGAGCAGTTCTTC. The J gene is TRBJ2-1, the V gene TRBV20-1, with TRBD2 as a possible D gene (5 bases). The V gene lost 5 bases and the J gene lost 6 bases, with 14 bases spanning the gap. The CDR3 covers 13 residues. Germline-derived CDR1 and CDR2 are DFQATT and SNEGSKA (reference sequence).

The chain carries TRBV9 and TRBJ2-7; TRBD1 or TRBD2 may be the D gene (6 bases each). This CDR3 has 14 residues. V lost 3 bases, J lost 3 bases, and 13 bases lay in between. The germline V gene encodes CDR1 SGDLS and CDR2 YYNGEE. In DNA form, the CDR3 reads TGTGCCAGCAGCGGCGGGGCGGGACACTACGAGCAGTACTTC. Encoded protein: CASSGGAGHYEQYF.

In this sample, this clonotype turned up a few times. V gene TRBV6-6 combines with J gene TRBJ1-5; D ambiguous. The CDR3 length is 13 residues. In germline, CDR1 is MNHNY, CDR2 SVGAGI (reference sequence). V lost 6 bases and J lost 4, with 10 bases in between. In DNA, the CDR3 is TGTGCCAGCAGAACCGCGGGGAATCAGCCCCAGCATTTT. As protein: CASRTAGNQPQHF.

As to this clonotype: A much more abundant neighbour one base away suggests this may be a read error. The chain combines TRBV2 with TRBJ2-1; unclear D gene. The CDR3 is 11 amino acids. CDR1 SNHLY and CDR2 FYNNEI come from the germline V gene. The V and J ends lost 6 bases and 10 bases respectively, with 10 bases between them. DNA for the CDR3: TGTGCCAGCAGGCTTACCTACGAGCAGTTCTTC. It specifies CASRLTYEQFF.

In the case of this clonotype: No conserved phenylalanine or tryptophan ends this CDR3, so it is likely a read error. The chain uses TRBV20-1 and TRBJ1-2, with TRBD1 matching 7 bases. V shed 4 bases and J 3 bases; nucleotides not matched to a gene: 11. The CDR3 covers 15 residues. In germline, CDR1 is DFQATT, CDR2 SNEGSKA (reference sequence). CDR3: CSATSPRQGDYGYTC. The CDR3 DNA is TGCAGTGCTACCTCCCCACGACAGGGAGACTATGGCTACACCTGC.

Ten or more counts support this clonotype. The chain recombines TRBV11-2 with TRBJ1-2, with a weak D call TRBD1 (5 bases). This CDR3 contains 13 residues. V was clipped by 6 bases and J by 4 bases, with 12 bases between them. CDR1 and CDR2 from the germline V gene are SGHAT and FQNNGV. CDR3 sequence reads: CASSSGGAYGYTF. The CDR3 DNA sequence: TGTGCCAGCAGTTCGGGGGGTGCCTATGGCTACACCTTC.

The chain joins TRBV11-2 to TRBJ1-1; D remains unclear. V was clipped by 1 base and J by 0 bases, with 9 bases between them. The length of the CDR3 is 15 residues. Germline V gene lookup returns CDR1 SGHAT and CDR2 FQNNGV. The DNA for the CDR3 is TGTGCCAGCAGCTTAGCGCGCAGCTTGAACACTGAAGCTTTCTTT. Translating it yields CASSLARSLNTEAFF.

The sample holds many counts of this clonotype. This chain connects TRBV30 to TRBJ1-2, with D perhaps matching TRBD1 (5 bases). Germline values: CDR1 GTSNPN, CDR2 SVGIG (reference sequence). The V end was cut by 0 bases, the J end by 4 bases, with 9 bases between. CDR3 length: 13 residues. The CDR3 DNA is TGTGCCTGGAGTGTAACCAGGGTCTATGGCTACACCTTC. This translates into CAWSVTRVYGYTF. Together with reference TRBV30 and TRBJ1-2, the CDR3 gives the full variable domain: SQTIHQWPATLVQPVGSPLSLECTVEGTSNPNLYWYRQAAGRGLQLLFYSVGIGQISSEVPQNLSASRPQDRQFILSSKKLLLSDSGFYLCAWSVTRVYGYTFGSGTRLTVV.

This clonotype was found many times. The rearrangement uses TRBV29-1 and TRBJ2-3, with 8 bases matching TRBD2. V trimming: 5 bases; J trimming: 7 bases; junction bases outside the gene matches: 14. This CDR3 is built from 15 residues. Germline CDR1 SQVTM, CDR2 ANQGSEA. DNA of the CDR3: TGCAGCGTTTCGGGCGGGGGGACGATCATGCATACGCAGTATTTT. This translates into CSVSGGGTIMHTQYF.

In this sample, this clonotype turned up many times. The chain uses TRBV3-1 and TRBJ2-1, with 9 bases that match TRBD2. V lost 2 bases to trimming and J lost 4 bases; unmatched junction nucleotides: 3. Germline CDR1 and CDR2: LGHDT and YNNKEL (reference sequence). CDR3 length: 15 amino acids. CDR3 sequence reads: CASSQIAGAYNEQFF. The CDR3 bases are TGTGCCAGCAGCCAAATAGCGGGGGCTTACAATGAGCAGTTCTTC.